The source of this TCR beta chain is a study of siplizumab effects on memory and regulatory T cells. The CDR3 consists of 12 residues. V was pared by 3 bases and J by 0 bases, with 3 bases between. CDR1 SGDLS and CDR2 YYNGEE come from the germline V gene. Sequencing used immunoSEQ multiplex PCR; TCRdb keeps in-frame clones, though not all of them. This sample has more than 95,000 clones, with nearly 95% found just once. J is TRBJ2-5 and V is TRBV9; D is uncertain. The source material was Tregs sorted from blood. The TCR originated in a human donor in good health. In DNA form, the CDR3 reads TGTGCCAGCAGCGCCGACCAAGAGACCCAGTACTTC. Amino acid sequence: CASSADQETQYF.